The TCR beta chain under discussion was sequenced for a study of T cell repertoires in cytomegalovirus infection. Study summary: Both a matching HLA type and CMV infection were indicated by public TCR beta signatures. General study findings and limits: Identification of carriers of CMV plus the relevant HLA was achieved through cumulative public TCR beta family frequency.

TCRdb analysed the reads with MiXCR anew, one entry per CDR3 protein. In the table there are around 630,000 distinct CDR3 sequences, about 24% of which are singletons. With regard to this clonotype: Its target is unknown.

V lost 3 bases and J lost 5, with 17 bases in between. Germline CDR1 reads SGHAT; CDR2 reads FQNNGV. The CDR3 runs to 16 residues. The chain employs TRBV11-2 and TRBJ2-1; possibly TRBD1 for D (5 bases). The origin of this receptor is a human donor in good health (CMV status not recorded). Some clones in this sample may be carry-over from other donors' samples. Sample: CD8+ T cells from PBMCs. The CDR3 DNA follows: TGTGCCAGCAGCTTGTCCCTTCGACAGATTAACAATGAGCAGTTCTTC. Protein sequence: CASSLSLRQINNEQFF.